The present T cell receptor beta chain was sequenced within a study of regulatory T cells in long-lasting Graves disease (dated by TCRdb to the early 2020s). At the level of the whole study: Persistent Graves' disease meant more than 5 years of antithyroid drug treatment with TSH receptor autoantibodies that stayed positive. TCR sequencing covered around 13 persistent and some 20 newly diagnosed Graves' disease patients, some 33 samples in total. Peripheral blood TCR sequencing and RNA sequencing compared persistent Graves' disease patients with newly diagnosed Graves' disease patients. Persistent Graves' disease patients in the clinical cohort had taken antithyroid drugs for roughly ten years on average. The study took place in China and was registered as a clinical trial. What the study reported, not specific to this receptor: The small sample size was acknowledged by the authors as a limitation that may reduce accuracy. Sequencing and analysis were restricted to the TCR beta chain. Peripheral blood alone was examined, since thyroid tissue, which constituted the primary lesion, could not be accessed. Persistent patients shared more public clonotypes among themselves (around 3,000) than newly diagnosed patients did (about 970). Compared with newly diagnosed patients, persistent Graves' disease patients had lower TCR Shannon entropy and fewer highly expanded clones, which suggests clonal expansion. Preferential use of TRBV28, TRBJ1-2 and TRBJ2-5 was observed in persistent disease, whereas TRBV20-1 and TRBJ2-1 were favored in newly diagnosed disease.

Libraries were made using multiplex PCR. Sequencing instrument: Illumina HiSeq 4000. CDR3 regions were amplified by Arm-PCR with iRepertoire HTBI primers to construct TCR beta libraries. Before sequencing, the PCR products underwent gel purification. From the authors' description of their analysis: Across samples, around 62 TRBV and approximately 15 TRBJ segments were identified and used for gene usage analysis of CDR3 amino acid clonotypes. COPE and FqMerger were used to merge the filtered high-quality paired reads into contigs. BLAST was used to align contigs to the IMGT TRBV, TRBD and TRBJ reference genes, and CDR3 was defined following IMGT. Clonotypes above 0.1% frequency were classified as highly expanded clones. Shannon entropy was used to measure repertoire diversity, and the Gini coefficient was used to measure V-J evenness. A clonotype found in more than one individual was treated as public. TCRdb redid the processing of the public reads, applying fastp at Q25 and MiXCR, and retained in-frame beta chains. Every CDR3 protein is listed once, alongside the most common genes and DNA of its rows. V and J calls and clone size were set by TCRdb, not the authors. The sample yields 400,000 to 500,000 distinct CDR3 sequences; 22% were counted once. The top ten clonotypes cover around 14% of the sample.

This specimen's time point label, per the study, means: persistent/refractory GD, antithyroid drugs over 5 years with positive TRAb. For both TCR sequencing and RNA sequencing, RNA was extracted from PBMCs using TRIzol. Graves' disease was diagnosed according to American Thyroid Association guidelines. The patients came from an endocrinology department in Xi'an, China. Each patient gave roughly 10 milliliters of peripheral blood, collected in an EDTA anticoagulant tube. PBMCs were isolated by Ficoll Paque Plus density gradient separation without further T cell sorting. An Agilent 2100 Bioanalyzer and agarose gel were used to check RNA quality, while a NanoDrop 2000 measured RNA concentration. This clonotype was seen many times. The antigen it binds to is not known. There are no base qualities to consult, and no much larger clone falls within one base. There are 12 amino acids in the CDR3, from cysteine to phenylalanine inclusive. Only the CDR3 portion is preserved as DNA: 36 bases, with reading frame beginning at the first base. The germline V gene encodes CDR1 DFQATT and CDR2 SNEGSKA (reference sequence). V and J lose 3 bases and 1 base, and a span of 7 bases separates them.

The TCR originated in a female donor with Graves disease. The receptor chain draws on TRBV20-1 and TRBJ2-7, with a weak D call of TRBD2 (5 bases match). The material was peripheral blood mononuclear cells (PBMCs), obtained when the disease was refractory, from a patient treated with antithyroid drugs. The nucleotide sequence is given as TGCAGTGCTAGCACTAGTTCCTACGAGCAGTACTTC. It translates as CSASTSSYEQYF.